This T cell receptor beta chain was sequenced in a study of blood T cell repertoires in COVID-19. Looking at the study overall: Sites in the United States, Italy and Spain provided acute and convalescent COVID-19 samples. PBMCs, B-cell-depleted T cells, or T cells were the source of the cDNA or gDNA that made up the material.

J was trimmed by 2 bases and V by 4 bases; bases with no gene match: 6. This CDR3 region has 15 residues. CDR1 is SGHRS, CDR2 YFSETQ, per germline. In the original analysis: Amplified reference gene primers provided the basis for estimating nucleated cell counts. Data came from immunoSEQ multiplex PCR; TCRdb stores just in-frame clones and leaves some out. V, J and clone size were drawn from that table, and D and trimming were deduced from the DNA. This table has about 160,000 clones, roughly 85% appearing once. The clonotype originates from a human donor with acute or convalescent COVID-19. The donor label of this sample is uncertain. Sample: peripheral blood. The V call is TRBV5-1, the J call TRBJ2-1; 7 nucleotides line up with TRBD1. CDR3 sequence reads: CASSPGTETYNEQFF. The DNA of the CDR3 is TGCGCCAGCAGCCCCGGGACAGAAACCTACAATGAGCAGTTCTTC.